What follows are 26 T cell receptor beta chains derived from one specimen sequenced in a study of glioma-infiltrating T cells. Amplification of TCR alpha and beta CDR3 regions from RNA used iRepertoire nested multiplex PCR. TCRdb ran MiXCR on the multiplex PCR reads and lists one entry per CDR3 protein. The data hold tens of thousands of distinct CDR3 sequences, with 40% observed a single time. The sample consisted of glioma tissue, nonneoplastic brain tissue, or PBMCs (not recorded which). The receptors come from a human donor with low-grade glioma or glioblastoma, undergoing nonglioma brain surgery, or in good health (not recorded which).

This clonotype was recorded at least ten times. The chain carries TRBV29-1 and TRBJ1-1; maybe TRBD1 (5 bases). CDR3 length: 17 amino acids. The germline gives CDR1 SQVTM, CDR2 ANQGSEA. The ends were cut back, 1 base at V and 4 bases at J, with 22 bases in the middle. In nucleotides, the CDR3 is TGCAGCGTTGAAGGGTTCCGGACGAACAGGAGTTTCACTGAAGCTTTCTTT. It translates to CSVEGFRTNRSFTEAFF.

The chain couples TRBV12-3 or TRBV12-4 to TRBJ2-1; D gene ambiguous. The CDR3 length is 14 residues. Trimming shortened V by 7 bases and J by 0 bases, and 10 bases separated the two germline ends. The CDR3 region is CASTTASSYNEQFF. The CDR3 coding sequence is TGTGCCAGCACTACCGCCAGCTCCTACAATGAGCAGTTCTTC.

This clonotype appeared a single time. The chain combines TRBV6-2 or TRBV6-3 with TRBJ2-1; 8 positions match TRBD2. V lost 8 bases and J lost 14; bases outside the gene matches: 14. Germline V gene data show CDR1 as MNHEY and CDR2 as SVGEGT. This CDR3 contains 13 residues. In nucleotides, the CDR3 is TGTGCCAGCGGTGGACTAGCCGGAGGGGAGGAGTTCTTC. Translation: CASGGLAGGEEFF.

The table lists this clonotype with many counts. The chain uses TRBV29-1 and TRBJ2-7; 8 bases are a match to TRBD1. Per the germline V gene, CDR1 is SQVTM and CDR2 is ANQGSEA. The CDR3 extends over 14 amino acids. J lost 6 bases, V lost 1 base, and 8 bases had no gene match. The CDR3 loop reads CSVEVSQGVGEQYF. In DNA form, the CDR3 reads TGCAGCGTTGAAGTATCACAGGGGGTGGGCGAGCAGTACTTC.

Many counts were recorded for this clonotype. The gene calls are TRBV5-4 and TRBJ2-3; D ambiguous. The V end was cut by 2 bases, the J end by 5 bases, with 9 bases between. The CDR3 loop spans 13 amino acids. CDR1 and CDR2 from the germline V gene are SGHNT and YYREEE (reference sequence). The CDR3 nucleotides read TGTGCCAGCAGCTTATCAGGAAAAGATACGCAGTATTTT. This sequence encodes CASSLSGKDTQYF. The full variable domain, with the rest looked up from reference TRBV5-4 and TRBJ2-3, is ETGVTQSPTHLIKTRGQQVTLRCSSQSGHNTVSWYQQALGQGPQFIFQYYREEENGRGNFPPRFSGLQFPNYSSELNVNALELDDSALYLCASSLSGKDTQYFGPGTRLTVL.

This clonotype was observed many times. The rearrangement links TRBV28 to TRBJ2-2; 8 nucleotides align to TRBD2. V lost 11 bases to trimming and J lost 4 bases; unmatched junction nucleotides: 6. Germline V gene sequence: CDR1 MDHEN, CDR2 SYDVKM. This CDR3 contains 13 residues. CDR3 in DNA: TGTGCCGGCGGGGGGCAGGTCACCGGGGAGCTGTTTTTT. Protein: CAGGGQVTGELFF.

This clonotype was counted ten times or more. The chain has TRBV5-1 and TRBJ2-7; D possibly matches TRBD1 or TRBD2 (5 bases each). V was shortened by 4 bases and J by 2 bases, with 13 bases between the two germline ends. This CDR3 region has 14 residues. Germline V gives CDR1 SGHRS, CDR2 YFSETQ. This CDR3 reads CASSVTGTAYEQYF. The CDR3 nucleotides read TGCGCCAGCAGCGTGACCGGGACGGCCTACGAGCAGTACTTC.

At least ten counts were recorded for this clonotype. The V gene is TRBV28, the J gene TRBJ1-5; D gene unclear. The CDR3 totals 17 residues. Trimming pared 4 bases from V and 4 bases from J, leaving 20 bases between. Germline CDR1 is MDHEN and CDR2 is SYDVKM. CDR3 in amino acids: CASSSISVGPSNQPQHF. CDR3 nucleotides: TGTGCCAGCAGTTCAATTTCTGTAGGGCCGTCTAATCAGCCCCAGCATTTT.

Note on this clonotype: With a much larger clone just one base away, this may be a read error. The V and J genes are TRBV7-9 and TRBJ2-3; 7 bases are a match to TRBD1. The CDR3 runs 14 residues. CDR1 and CDR2 (germline): SEHNR, FQNEAQ (reference sequence). The CDR3, as DNA: TGTGCCAGCAGCGGGACAGAGAGCAAAGATACGCAGTATTTT. It yields the protein CASSGTESKDTQYF.

This clonotype was detected only a few times. V gene TRBV6-2 or TRBV6-3 combines with J gene TRBJ2-1, with D tentatively TRBD2 (6 bases). V lost 0 bases to trimming and J lost 12 bases, with 15 bases between them. This CDR3 spans 14 amino acids. Germline assignment: CDR1 MNHEY and CDR2 SVGEGT. CDR3 in DNA: TGTGCCAGCAGTTACTCAACTAGCACAGATACGCAGTTCTTC. Translation: CASSYSTSTDTQFF.

This clonotype was observed many times. A read error may account for a junction end that differs from germline. The chain couples TRBV4-2 to TRBJ2-3; D gene ambiguous. CDR1 is LGHNA, CDR2 YNFKEQ, per germline. This CDR3 region has 13 residues. As DNA, the CDR3 is TGTGCCAGCAGCGAAGACCGCACAGATACGCAGTATTTT. Translated: CASSEDRTDTQYF.

This clonotype appeared many times. This sequence joins TRBV29-1 and TRBJ2-3; 7 bases match TRBD1. CDR1 SQVTM and CDR2 ANQGSEA come from the germline V gene. The CDR3 runs to 14 residues. V shed 7 bases and J 2 bases; nucleotides not matched to a gene: 9. CDR3 sequence reads: CSAKTGDNTDTQYF. The DNA for the CDR3 is TGCAGCGCAAAAACAGGGGACAACACAGATACGCAGTATTTT.

The chain joins TRBV28 to TRBJ2-3, with TRBD2 identical over 7 bases. The CDR3 length is 15 residues. CDR1 and CDR2 from the germline V gene are MDHEN and SYDVKM. J gave up 0 bases and V 5 bases, and 5 bases lay outside the gene matches. Here the CDR3 DNA reads TGTGCCAGCAGTCGAACAGCGGGGAGCACAGATACGCAGTATTTT. Its protein product is CASSRTAGSTDTQYF.

In this sample, this clonotype turned up many times. CDR3 in DNA: TGCGCCAGCAGCCAAGTAGCCGGCAGGGGGCGCGATGAGCAGTTCTTC. Translating gives CASSQVAGRGRDEQFF. This rearrangement joins TRBV4-1 to TRBJ2-1; 8 bases match TRBD1. The germline gives CDR1 MGHRA, CDR2 YSYEKL. This CDR3 spans 16 amino acids. V was clipped by 1 base and J by 8 bases; unmatched bases: 10.

This clonotype was recorded at least ten times. The chain uses TRBV15 and TRBJ1-2; tentative D call: TRBD1 (5 bases). Germline assignment: CDR1 LNHNV and CDR2 YYDKDF (reference sequence). The CDR3 has 15 amino acids. Trimming stripped 0 bases from V and 6 bases from J, with 14 bases between. This CDR3 reads CATSRDRGRWDGYTF. As DNA, the CDR3 is TGTGCCACCAGCAGAGATCGGGGCCGTTGGGATGGCTACACCTTC. Together with reference TRBV15 and TRBJ1-2, the CDR3 gives the full variable domain: DAMVIQNPRYQVTQFGKPVTLSCSQTLNHNVMYWYQQKSSQAPKLLFHYYDKDFNNEADTPDNFQSRRPNTSFCFLDIRSPGLGDTAMYLCATSRDRGRWDGYTFGSGTRLTVV.

This clonotype has at least ten counts. The chain uses TRBV3-1 and TRBJ1-1, with D hard to call. Trimming took 2 bases from V and 11 from J, leaving 18 bases between them. Germline loops: CDR1 LGHDT, CDR2 YNNKEL (reference sequence). This CDR3 comprises 14 residues. The CDR3 is CASSQRSREHTAFF. CDR3 nucleotides: TGTGCCAGCAGCCAACGCAGTCGGGAACACACGGCTTTCTTT.

Turning to this clonotype: Given a much more abundant clone one base away, this may be a read error. V is TRBV29-1 and J is TRBJ2-1; D possibly uses TRBD1 or TRBD2 (6 bases each). The germline V gene has CDR1 SQVTM and CDR2 ANQGSEA. This CDR3 is 12 amino acids long. The V end was cut by 3 bases, the J end by 10 bases, with 13 bases between. The CDR3 DNA reads as TGCAGCGTTGAGTCCGGGGGCGACGAGCAGTTCTTC. Amino acid sequence: CSVESGGDEQFF.

The CDR3 protein is CASSRTSGRHEQFF. The CDR3 nucleotides are TGTGCCAGCAGCCGTACTAGCGGGAGGCATGAGCAGTTCTTC. The rearrangement links TRBV27 to TRBJ2-1; 12 bases are shared with TRBD2. J was trimmed by 8 bases and V by 6 bases; bases with no gene match: 5. CDR1 and CDR2 (germline): MNHEY, SMNVEV (reference sequence). This CDR3 has 14 residues.

The table lists this clonotype with many counts. The chain carries TRBV10-3 and TRBJ2-1, with 8 bases lining up with TRBD1. This CDR3 contains 14 residues. V gave up 10 bases and J gave up 7 bases; unmatched junction bases: 12. From germline, CDR1 is ENHRY and CDR2 SYGVKD. The CDR3 region is CASLDRDAMNEQFF. The CDR3 DNA follows: TGTGCCAGCTTGGACAGGGATGCCATGAATGAGCAGTTCTTC.

The genes are TRBV27 and TRBJ2-3; the D call may be TRBD1 or TRBD2 (5 bases each). The V and J ends lost 5 bases and 5 bases respectively, with 17 bases between them. The length of the CDR3 is 15 residues. The V gene's germline CDR1 is MNHEY and CDR2 SMNVEV (reference sequence). The CDR3, as DNA: TGTGCCAGCAGTCGGGGACCGACAGCCGAAGATACGCAGTATTTT. The encoded protein is CASSRGPTAEDTQYF.

As to this clonotype: The junction shows a germline mismatch at one end, possibly a read error. V and J are TRBV4-1 and TRBJ2-1; D is unclear. Germline-derived CDR1 and CDR2 are MGHRA and YSYEKL. CDR3 length: 14 amino acids. CDR3 sequence reads: CSSLQDGLYNAPFF. CDR3 nucleotides: TGCTCCAGCCTCCAAGATGGATTATACAATGCGCCGTTCTTC.

This clonotype was recorded a few times. A much bigger clone sits one base away, suggesting this may be a read error. The chain recombines TRBV28 with TRBJ2-5; maybe TRBD1 (5 bases). Germline CDR1 reads MDHEN; CDR2 reads SYDVKM. Trimming left V 8 bases short and J 1 base short, with 11 bases between. The CDR3 has 13 residues. The CDR3 DNA follows: TGTGCCAGCGAGGCAGGGATCCAAGAGACCCAGTACTTC. Encoded protein: CASEAGIQETQYF.

Remarks on this clonotype: The junction shows a germline mismatch at one end, possibly a read error. The chain is built from TRBV29-1 and TRBJ2-5, with 9 positions matching TRBD1. Germline values: CDR1 SQVTM, CDR2 ANQGSEA. The CDR3 length is 13 residues. The CDR3 is CSVGGDREETEYF. The CDR3 nucleotides read TGCAGCGTTGGAGGGGACAGGGAAGAGACCGAGTACTTC. The full variable domain, completed using reference TRBV29-1 and TRBJ2-5, is SAVISQKPSRDICQRGTSLTIQCQVDSQVTMMFWYRQQPGQSLTLIATANQGSEATYESGFVIDKFPISRPNLTFSTLTVSNMSPEDSSIYLCSVGGDREETEYFGPGTRLLVL.

This clonotype was picked up many times. The chain links TRBV19 to TRBJ1-1; 9 bases line up with TRBD1. This CDR3 comprises 16 residues. Germline CDR1 LNHDA, CDR2 SQIVND (reference sequence). The V and J ends lost 2 bases and 3 bases, in that order; junction bases with no gene match: 7. The CDR3 region has the DNA TGTGCCAGTAGTATATTCTCACAGGGGGCGGACACTGAAGCTTTCTTT. Amino acid sequence: CASSIFSQGADTEAFF. Using reference TRBV19 and TRBJ1-1 for the parts outside the CDR3, the full variable domain is DGGITQSPKYLFRKEGQNVTLSCEQNLNHDAMYWYRQDPGQGLRLIYYSQIVNDFQKGDIAEGYSVSREKKESFPLTVTSAQKNPTAFYLCASSIFSQGADTEAFFGQGTRLTVV.

This clonotype was recorded many times. The gene calls are TRBV2 and TRBJ2-1, with D maybe TRBD2 (7 bases). With 2 bases removed from V and 3 bases from J, the gap between germline ends came to 11 bases. The CDR3 spans 15 residues. Germline CDR1 and CDR2: SNHLY and FYNNEI. The CDR3 nucleotides read TGTGCCAGCAGTGAACAGGGGAGGGTCTACAATGAGCAGTTCTTC. It is translated as CASSEQGRVYNEQFF.

To note about this clonotype: Since a much larger clone is just one base distant, this may be a read error. This sequence joins TRBV19 and TRBJ1-2, with a weak D call TRBD1 (6 bases). Trimming took 4 bases from V and 13 from J, leaving 25 bases between them. The CDR3 totals 15 residues. Per the germline V gene, CDR1 is LNHDA and CDR2 is SQIVND (reference sequence). The chain's CDR3 is CASSTNSQGGTRCTF. The CDR3 nucleotides are TGTGCCAGTAGTACGAATTCACAGGGAGGGACCCGCTGCACCTTC.